The 30 T cell receptor beta chains presented below share a single source sample, sequenced in a study of blood T cell repertoires in COVID-19. Produced via immunoSEQ multiplex PCR; TCRdb's table is partial and in-frame only. Among some 96,000 clones listed, roughly 79% were seen once. The specimen sequenced was peripheral blood. The receptors stem from a man aged 70-80 years with active or convalescent COVID-19.

This clone was found many times. J is TRBJ1-5 and V is TRBV19; no definite D call. CDR1 LNHDA and CDR2 SQIVND come from the germline V gene (reference sequence). V was shortened by 1 base and J by 7 bases, with 8 bases between the two germline ends. This CDR3 is 13 amino acids long. The CDR3 loop is CASSIADGQPQHF. In DNA, the CDR3 is TGTGCCAGTAGTATAGCTGACGGGCAGCCCCAGCATTTT.

The chain recombines TRBV6-5 with TRBJ2-2; a possible D gene is TRBD2 (5 bases). CDR1 and CDR2 from the germline V gene are MNHEY and SVGAGI. V was cut by 9 bases and J by 3 bases, with 11 bases left in between. CDR3 length equals 13 residues. CDR3 loop: CASTREYTGELFF. The CDR3 DNA is TGTGCCAGTACTAGGGAGTACACCGGGGAGCTGTTTTTT.

The chain couples TRBV6-5 to TRBJ2-2; possible D gene TRBD1, 5 bases. Germline values: CDR1 MNHEY, CDR2 SVGAGI. This CDR3 spans 15 amino acids. V was trimmed by 9 bases and J by 5 bases, leaving 19 bases between them. CDR3 in DNA: TGTGCCAGTAGCTTTTCCAGGGTAGGGACCGGGGAGCTGTTTTTT. It encodes CASSFSRVGTGELFF.

The rearrangement uses TRBV7-9 and TRBJ2-7; TRBD1 is a possible D gene (5 bases). V was clipped by 5 bases and J by 3 bases, with 11 bases between them. CDR1 SEHNR and CDR2 FQNEAQ come from the germline V gene (reference sequence). CDR3 size: 13 residues. CDR3 DNA: TGTGCCAGCAGCCCCGAGGACAACTACGAGCAGTACTTC. Its protein product is CASSPEDNYEQYF. Filled out from reference TRBV7-9 and TRBJ2-7, the complete variable domain reads DTGVSQNPRHKITKRGQNVTFRCDPISEHNRLYWYRQTLGQGPEFLTYFQNEAQLEKSRLLSDRFSAERPKGSFSTLEIQRTEQGDSAMYLCASSPEDNYEQYFGPGTRLTVT.

This clone was picked up a small number of times. In nucleotides, the CDR3 is TGTGCCAGCAGCCCGCTGACTAGCGGGCTCACAGATACGCAGTATTTT. The encoded protein is CASSPLTSGLTDTQYF. The V and J genes are TRBV7-2 and TRBJ2-3, with 10 positions matching TRBD2. The V segment lost 5 bases and the J segment 2 bases; nucleotides outside the gene matches: 7. Germline V CDR1 and CDR2: SGHTA, FQGNSA. CDR3 length: 16 amino acids.

This clone appeared once. J is TRBJ1-2 and V is TRBV7-2; TRBD1 agrees at 7 bases. The CDR3 runs 15 residues. In germline, CDR1 is SGHTA, CDR2 FQGNSA. J gave up 8 bases and V 5 bases, and 14 bases lay outside the gene matches. The CDR3, as DNA: TGTGCCAGCAGCCCAAACGCCTCGACAGGGAAAGGCTACACCTTC. This gives the protein CASSPNASTGKGYTF.

This chain joins TRBV7-9 and TRBJ1-6; no reliable D call. Germline V CDR1 and CDR2: SEHNR, FQNEAQ (reference sequence). The length of the CDR3 is 15 residues. V was shortened by 5 bases and J by 5 bases, with 13 bases between the two germline ends. CDR3 in amino acids: CASSPFEQDNSPLHF. As DNA, the CDR3 is TGTGCCAGCAGCCCCTTCGAGCAGGATAATTCACCCCTCCACTTT.

This clone appeared a single time. V and J are TRBV10-3 and TRBJ2-5, with TRBD2 matching 7 bases. Unmatched junction bases numbered 5, after V lost 7 bases and J lost 3 bases. Germline assignment: CDR1 ENHRY and CDR2 SYGVKD. The CDR3 contains 13 residues. The DNA for the CDR3 is TGTGCCATCATGGCTAGCGGTGAAGAGACCCAGTACTTC. Translating gives CAIMASGEETQYF.

The chain links TRBV19 to TRBJ1-2, with TRBD1 matching 7 bases. Germline V gives CDR1 LNHDA, CDR2 SQIVND (reference sequence). This CDR3 is built from 14 residues. With V trimmed by 5 bases and J by 4 bases, 7 bases remained unmatched. The CDR3 is CASSLTRDSYGYTF. The CDR3 bases are TGTGCCAGTAGTCTGACTAGGGACAGCTATGGCTACACCTTC.

This clone has a handful of counts. The CDR3 loop reads CASSLLQPQHF. In DNA, the CDR3 is TGTGCCAGCAGTTTACTTCAGCCCCAGCATTTT. V and J are TRBV12-3 or TRBV12-4 and TRBJ1-5; D is uncertain. The CDR3 has 11 residues. V dropped 2 bases and J dropped 6 bases, with 2 bases sitting between them.

This clone was found a few times. CDR3 coding DNA: TGTGCCAGCAGCCTCGAAGCGGGATCCACAGATACGCAGTATTTT. Residues: CASSLEAGSTDTQYF. The chain links TRBV7-3 to TRBJ2-3; 7 nucleotides align to TRBD2. The CDR3 runs 15 residues. Germline V gene lookup returns CDR1 SGHTA and CDR2 FQGTGA. Losses at the gene ends were 5 bases for V and 2 bases for J; bases not matched to a gene: 7.

In its sample, this clone was seen many times. The CDR3 DNA is TGTGCCAGTAGTATATCGGGGACAGGGAACTACGAGCAGTACTTC. Its translation: CASSISGTGNYEQYF. This rearrangement joins TRBV19 to TRBJ2-7; 9 bases agree with TRBD1. The CDR3 totals 15 residues. The ends lost 2 bases at V and 3 bases at J; junction bases unmatched: 5. Germline CDR1 is LNHDA and CDR2 is SQIVND (reference sequence).

The J gene is TRBJ1-6, the V gene TRBV4-3, with D possibly matching TRBD1 (5 bases). Germline CDR1 is LGHNA and CDR2 is YSLEER. V lost 1 base, J lost 8 bases, and 12 bases lay in between. The CDR3 contains 15 residues. The CDR3 spells CASSQGAGPYSPLHF. DNA of the CDR3: TGCGCCAGCAGCCAAGGTGCAGGGCCCTATTCACCCCTCCACTTT.

V gene TRBV7-9 combines with J gene TRBJ2-2; D possibly corresponds to TRBD2 (6 bases). The length of the CDR3 is 15 residues. Germline loops: CDR1 SEHNR, CDR2 FQNEAQ (reference sequence). V was trimmed by 5 bases and J by 1 base, leaving 11 bases between them. The CDR3 DNA follows: TGTGCCAGCAGCCCCGGGACTGGGAACACCGGGGAGCTGTTTTTT. Encoded protein: CASSPGTGNTGELFF.

V usage is TRBV5-5 and J usage is TRBJ2-2, with 9 bases aligning to TRBD1. The V segment lost 7 bases and the J segment 7 bases; nucleotides outside the gene matches: 5. The CDR3 extends over 13 amino acids. Germline assignment: CDR1 SGHKS and CDR2 YYEKEE (reference sequence). This chain's CDR3 is CASHGQGNGELFF. The CDR3 DNA follows: TGTGCCAGCCACGGACAGGGGAACGGGGAGCTGTTTTTT.

The rearrangement uses TRBV4-2 and TRBJ2-5; 9 bases fit TRBD2. J lost 5 bases, V lost 0 bases, and 13 bases had no gene match. From germline, CDR1 is LGHNA and CDR2 YNFKEQ. The CDR3 sequence is 18 residues long. This CDR3 is CASSQDGGGGAARETQYF. CDR3 nucleotides: TGTGCCAGCAGCCAAGATGGGGGCGGGGGGGCCGCAAGGGAGACCCAGTACTTC.

This clone was counted only a few times. The V gene is TRBV20-1, the J gene TRBJ2-4; 8 bases line up with TRBD2. The J segment lost 2 bases and the V segment lost 3 bases, leaving 9 bases of the junction unmatched. The CDR3 covers 16 residues. Germline CDR1 DFQATT, CDR2 SNEGSKA (reference sequence). The CDR3 sequence is CSASSGRGGTKNIQYF. The CDR3 DNA reads TGCAGTGCTAGTTCGGGTCGGGGGGGAACCAAAAACATTCAGTACTTC.

This rearrangement joins TRBV9 to TRBJ1-2, with a tentative D call TRBD1 (5 bases). V lost 4 bases and J lost 1, with 14 bases in between. Germline V gene data show CDR1 as SGDLS and CDR2 as YYNGEE. CDR3 length equals 15 residues. CDR3 region: CASSPGGARNYGYTF. The CDR3 nucleotides are TGTGCCAGCAGCCCAGGAGGGGCCCGTAACTATGGCTACACCTTC. The variable domain in full, completed from reference TRBV9 and TRBJ1-2, reads DSGVTQTPKHLITATGQRVTLRCSPRSGDLSVYWYQQSLDQGLQFLIQYYNGEERAKGNILERFSAQQFPDLHSELNLSSLELGDSALYFCASSPGGARNYGYTFGSGTRLTVV.

This clone was observed a few times. The chain couples TRBV5-1 to TRBJ1-1; 9 bases map to TRBD1. CDR3 length: 15 residues. Per germline, CDR1 SGHRS and CDR2 YFSETQ. V shed 4 bases and J 6 bases; nucleotides not matched to a gene: 10. CDR3 nucleotides: TGCGCCAGCAGCACGAAGGGACAGGGTCTCGCTGAAGCTTTCTTT. Translated: CASSTKGQGLAEAFF.

The chain uses TRBV9 and TRBJ2-1; D is possibly TRBD2 (6 bases). V shed 4 bases and J shed 5 bases, with 19 bases lying between them. This CDR3 has 16 amino acids. CDR1 and CDR2 from the germline V gene are SGDLS and YYNGEE. This CDR3 is CASSTLFGTGNNEQFF. The CDR3, as DNA: TGTGCCAGCAGCACTCTCTTCGGGACTGGCAACAATGAGCAGTTCTTC.

The V gene is TRBV6-6, the J gene TRBJ1-1; 10 positions agree with TRBD1. V trimming: 6 bases; J trimming: 1 base; junction bases outside the gene matches: 5. The CDR3 is made up of 15 amino acids. Germline V gives CDR1 MNHNY, CDR2 SVGAGI (reference sequence). The CDR3 nucleotides are TGTGCCAGCAGCCGGGACAGGGGTTGGAACACTGAAGCTTTCTTT. Translated, it gives CASSRDRGWNTEAFF.

In its sample, this clone was seen a few times. The chain links TRBV21-1 to TRBJ1-2. TRBV21-1 is assigned pseudogene status. The CDR3 covers 16 residues. The CDR3 region is CASSPRGGRVSYGYTF. In DNA form, the CDR3 reads TGTGCCAGCAGCCCTCGGGGGGGCAGGGTATCCTATGGCTACACCTTC.

The chain links TRBV4-3 to TRBJ1-5; tentatively, D is TRBD1 (6 bases). Germline V gives CDR1 LGHNA, CDR2 YSLEER. Trimming pared 1 base from V and 3 bases from J, leaving 10 bases between. The CDR3 extends over 15 amino acids. The CDR3 reads CASSQGTVDNQPQHF. CDR3 bases: TGCGCCAGCAGCCAAGGGACAGTCGACAATCAGCCCCAGCATTTT.

This chain uses TRBV7-2 with TRBJ2-2; the D gene is possibly TRBD2 (7 bases). CDR1 is SGHTA, CDR2 FQGNSA, per germline. The length of the CDR3 is 15 residues. Between the trimmed V and J ends, which lost 3 bases and 4 bases, there was a span of 12 bases. DNA for the CDR3: TGTGCCAGCAGCTTCTTGCGGGGGCTCACCGGGGAGCTGTTTTTT. Its protein is CASSFLRGLTGELFF.

This clone has only a few counts. The genes are TRBV3-1 (or the pseudogene TRBV3-2) and TRBJ1-1; possible D gene TRBD1, 6 bases. Trimming took 4 bases from V and 1 from J, leaving 10 bases between them. The CDR3 has 14 residues. Germline assignment: CDR1 LGHDT and CDR2 YNNKEL (reference sequence). The CDR3 region is CASSLTGKNTEAFF. The CDR3 region has the DNA TGTGCCAGCAGCCTCACAGGGAAGAACACTGAAGCTTTCTTT.

This sequence joins TRBV5-1 and TRBJ2-7, with D perhaps matching TRBD2 (6 bases). CDR3 length: 14 amino acids. The V gene lost 0 bases and the J gene lost 0 bases, with 7 bases spanning the gap. Germline V gene data show CDR1 as SGHRS and CDR2 as YFSETQ. CDR3 nucleotides: TGCGCCAGCAGCTTGGCCGGGAGCTCCTACGAGCAGTACTTC. Translating it yields CASSLAGSSYEQYF. The full variable domain, in which reference TRBV5-1 and TRBJ2-7 provide the parts outside the CDR3, is KAGVTQTPRYLIKTRGQQVTLSCSPISGHRSVSWYQQTPGQGLQFLFEYFSETQRNKGNFPGRFSGRQFSNSRSEMNVSTLELGDSALYLCASSLAGSSYEQYFGPGTRLTVT.

V and J are TRBV7-2 and TRBJ1-2, with D possibly being TRBD1 (5 bases). The CDR3 sequence is 14 residues long. CDR1 is SGHTA and CDR2 is FQGNSA in the germline V gene. The V gene lost 5 bases and the J gene lost 7 bases, with 17 bases spanning the gap. DNA for the CDR3: TGTGCCAGCAGCGGGCCAGGGATTCTCCCTGGCTACACCTTC. It specifies CASSGPGILPGYTF.

The V gene is TRBV2, the J gene TRBJ2-1; 7 nucleotides match TRBD2. The V gene end was trimmed by 4 bases and the J gene end by 10 bases; junction bases not matched to a gene: 13. This CDR3 is 15 amino acids long. Germline-derived CDR1 and CDR2 are SNHLY and FYNNEI. The CDR3 sequence: CASSGSGAVGGEQFF. CDR3 bases: TGTGCCAGCAGTGGCAGCGGGGCCGTTGGAGGGGAGCAGTTCTTC.

J is TRBJ2-2 and V is TRBV7-9; 15 bases map to TRBD2. This CDR3 has 19 amino acids. Germline trimming cut 1 base from V and 7 bases from J; bases unmatched to any gene: 10. CDR1 is SEHNR and CDR2 is FQNEAQ in the germline V gene (reference sequence). CDR3 bases: TGTGCCAGCAGCTTAGGAGGACTAGCGGGAGGGTACCTCGGCGGGGAGCTGTTTTTT. This codes for CASSLGGLAGGYLGGELFF.

This chain uses TRBV15 with TRBJ1-1, with D maybe TRBD1 (6 bases). The germline V gene encodes CDR1 LNHNV and CDR2 YYDKDF (reference sequence). Trimming stripped 0 bases from V and 5 bases from J, with 16 bases between. The CDR3 covers 16 residues. CDR3 in DNA: TGTGCCACCAGCAGAGATCGGGGCAGGGGAGGGACTGAAGCTTTCTTT. Its translation: CATSRDRGRGGTEAFF.